This T cell receptor (beta chain) derives from a study of cytomegalovirus exposure and HLA in healthy donors (dated by TCRdb to the late 2010s). In terms of the full investigation: The 650 to 750 repertoires of the first cohort and the approximately 110 validation repertoires were produced on the same platform, according to a later analysis. Besides the first cohort of roughly 660 subjects, a separate validation cohort made up of 90 to 150 different subjects was used. The study was designed to test whether signatures of past pathogen exposure could be identified by cataloging public T cell receptors. High-throughput TCR immunosequencing, statistical association of individual TCRs with disease status, and machine learning were combined to predict cytomegalovirus infection status.

Libraries were prepared through the immunoSEQ multiplex PCR assay. The source study handled its data this way. A statistical classification framework was built to diagnose cytomegalovirus status from the catalog of TCR beta chain sequences. The table comes from immuneACCESS by way of TCRdb, which keeps in-frame sequences with V and J called. Part of the clones is missing from these tables; in studies checked, under half for an unresolved V gene and the rest for unknown reasons. Clone size and V and J calls were adopted from that table, with D and trimming inferred from the DNA. This sample lists over 200,000 clones; approximately 80% were detected once. In total, the top ten clones hold over 12% of the sample. Results and caveats for the whole study, not just this receptor: All 110 or so repertoires were used to score co-occurrence in the validation cohort in a later analysis, because that analysis had no HLA typing for the cohort. The authors suggested that the approach could potentially be generalized to other disease states and immunological phenotypes. The classifier was reported to diagnose cytomegalovirus status with high specificity and sensitivity in both the original cohort and the validation cohort. A few of the identified cytomegalovirus-associated TCR beta chains were confirmed in vitro to be specific for cytomegalovirus antigens. Of the cluster scores, 90% to 95% were above 0 in a later analysis, which found that TCRs clustered in the first cohort also tended to co-occur in the 120 or so validation repertoires. While some public TCRs were present in many individuals, most TCR sequences turned up only very rarely across donors. The study gave a list of about 160 TCR beta chains associated with cytomegalovirus.

Donors formed part of the validation cohort, which comprised 120 subjects and was distinct from the first cohort of several hundred subjects. Concerning this clone itself: Its antigen remains undetermined. It has no much larger one-base neighbor in the sample; base qualities were not kept.

The CDR3, from cysteine to phenylalanine, totals 10 residues. Kept here is only the CDR3 DNA, which spans 30 bases and is read in frame from base 1. The junction carries 7 bases between V and J, which are trimmed by 6 bases and 9 bases respectively. The germline V gene sets CDR1 to MNHEY and CDR2 to SVGAGI. Sequencing input: PBMCs. This clonotype was obtained from a woman in her 30s in good health and CMV-seropositive. Recombination joined TRBV6-5 with TRBJ2-3; the D gene is possibly TRBD1, with 6 bases matching. The DNA is as follows: TGTGCCAGCAGGGGGACAACGCAGTATTTT. It encodes CASRGTTQYF.